The 9 T cell receptor beta chains in this list originate from one sample, sequenced in a study of blood T cell repertoires in COVID-19. TCRdb's copy holds only in-frame clones and misses some; the assay was immunoSEQ multiplex PCR. The repertoire includes around 300,000 clones, roughly 88% of them detected once, and approximately 8.8% sits in the top ten. Sequencing was done on a sample of peripheral blood. Every receptor here comes from a man aged 18 to 35 with active or convalescent COVID-19.

The chain is built from TRBV3-1 (or the pseudogene TRBV3-2) and TRBJ2-3, with D perhaps matching TRBD1 (6 bases). The CDR3 covers 15 residues. Germline V gives CDR1 LGHDT, CDR2 YNNKEL (reference sequence). Trimming cost V 1 base and J 3 bases, with 11 bases left between them. The CDR3 is CASSQGGPLTDTQYF. CDR3 sequence (DNA): TGTGCCAGCAGCCAAGGGGGGCCCCTAACAGATACGCAGTATTTT.

The chain carries TRBV14 and TRBJ1-4; D unclear. Germline CDR1 and CDR2: SGHDN and FVKESK. Between the trimmed V and J ends, which lost 4 bases and 10 bases, there was a span of 10 bases. This CDR3 is 12 amino acids long. Here the CDR3 reads CASSPSGPKLFF. The CDR3, as DNA: TGTGCCAGCAGCCCCAGCGGGCCAAAACTGTTTTTT.

The chain has TRBV27 and TRBJ1-5; D might be TRBD1 (5 bases). The CDR3 covers 14 residues. Germline V lookup: CDR1 MNHEY, CDR2 SMNVEV (reference sequence). V dropped 4 bases and J dropped 0 bases, with 7 bases sitting between them. The chain's CDR3 is CASSSGYSNQPQHF. The CDR3 DNA is TGTGCCAGCAGTTCAGGGTATAGCAATCAGCCCCAGCATTTT.

The chain has TRBV6-1 and TRBJ1-5, with TRBD1 as a possible D gene (6 bases). This CDR3 is built from 15 residues. The ends were cut back, 2 bases at V and 6 bases at J, with 14 bases in the middle. The germline gives CDR1 MNHNS, CDR2 SASEGT. The CDR3 DNA sequence: TGTGCCAGCAGTGAAAAGAGGGGGAATCGTCAGCCCCAGCATTTT. Translated, it gives CASSEKRGNRQPQHF.

This chain uses TRBV9 with TRBJ1-3; D possibly corresponds to TRBD1 (6 bases). The germline V gene encodes CDR1 SGDLS and CDR2 YYNGEE. V was shortened by 7 bases and J by 2 bases, with 10 bases between the two germline ends. The CDR3 runs 13 residues. For the CDR3, the DNA is TGTGCCAGCTCGAGGACAGCTGGAAACACCATATATTTT. It is translated as CASSRTAGNTIYF.

The rearrangement links TRBV9 to TRBJ2-1; D possibly corresponds to TRBD2 (5 bases). Trimming stripped 0 bases from V and 0 bases from J, with 10 bases between. Germline assignment: CDR1 SGDLS and CDR2 YYNGEE. The CDR3 has 16 residues. CDR3 amino acids: CASSVGGSSSYNEQFF. The DNA of the CDR3 is TGTGCCAGCAGCGTAGGCGGGTCCAGCTCCTACAATGAGCAGTTCTTC.

This chain links TRBV6-2 or TRBV6-3 with TRBJ2-7; 9 nucleotides match TRBD1. With V trimmed by 2 bases and J by 5 bases, 7 bases remained unmatched. This CDR3 has 15 residues. CDR1 MNHEY and CDR2 SVGEGT come from the germline V gene. The CDR3 loop is CASSYPGTGKNEQYF. CDR3 in DNA: TGTGCCAGCAGTTACCCGGGGACAGGGAAGAACGAGCAGTACTTC.

V usage is TRBV19 and J usage is TRBJ2-5, with D possibly being TRBD1 (5 bases). The CDR3 contains 13 residues. V was pared by 9 bases and J by 5 bases, with 16 bases between. Germline V CDR1 and CDR2: LNHDA, SQIVND (reference sequence). The CDR3 spells CASRSRAGETQYF. Written as DNA, the CDR3 is TGTGCCAGCCGGAGCCGGGCAGGGGAGACCCAGTACTTC.

The gene calls are TRBV3-1 (or the pseudogene TRBV3-2) and TRBJ1-2, with 7 positions matching TRBD1. The CDR3 loop spans 15 amino acids. Germline V lookup: CDR1 LGHDT, CDR2 YNNKEL (reference sequence). The junction had 9 bases not matched to a gene; V was cut back by 4 bases and J by 4 bases. The CDR3, as DNA: TGTGCCAGCAGCCGACGACAGGGTGAGAGCTATGGCTACACCTTC. Translation: CASSRRQGESYGYTF.